This TCR beta chain was retrieved from a study of T-cell reconstitution after alpha-beta-depleted transplantation in children. In this sample, this clonotype turned up a few times. Using unique molecular identifiers, the investigators prepared the TCRbeta library. From the PCR reads, TCRdb called clonotypes with MiXCR, one entry per CDR3 protein. Of around 490,000 distinct CDR3 sequences in the sample, roughly 11% were seen once. Germline V gene data show CDR1 as MDHEN and CDR2 as SYDVKM. The V end was cut by 4 bases, the J end by 5 bases, with 15 bases between. The CDR3 covers 15 residues. Sequencing used PBMCs, mostly from graft donor cells, obtained 180 days after TCRalphabeta/CD19-depleted stem cell transplant. This receptor was taken from a female patient between 2 and 15 years old who had a stem cell transplant for aplastic anemia, so the T cells may come from the graft donor. The rearrangement uses TRBV28 and TRBJ2-1; maybe TRBD2 (6 bases). CDR3 protein: CASSSLGEEHNEQFF. CDR3 DNA sequence: TGTGCCAGCAGTTCTCTGGGGGAGGAGCACAATGAGCAGTTCTTC.